The entry that follows covers one T cell receptor (beta chain) sequence. Its antigen is still unknown. The sample comes from a study of T cell responses to AZD1222 COVID-19 vaccine. Study-wide results and caveats: Targets within unmutated variant regions were reportedly found for nearly half of spike-specific TCRs. Baseline testing showed seropositivity in only 5 or 6 AZD1222 recipients.

Deletions cut 0 bases from V and 2 bases from J, with 10 bases between. Germline CDR1 SEHNR, CDR2 FQNEAQ (reference sequence). The CDR3 extends over 15 amino acids. Produced via immunoSEQ multiplex PCR; TCRdb's table is partial and in-frame only. The repertoire holds roughly 180,000 clones, with just over 90% as singletons. V and J are TRBV7-9 and TRBJ1-1; tentative D call: TRBD1 (6 bases). This receptor was identified in an adult who received the AZD1222 COVID-19 vaccine. The material sequenced was peripheral blood, taken 28 days after the second AZD1222 dose. CDR3: CASSLAWTENTEAFF. Here the CDR3 DNA reads TGTGCCAGCAGCTTAGCCTGGACAGAAAACACTGAAGCTTTCTTT. Complete variable domain (other parts from reference TRBV7-9 and TRBJ1-1): DTGVSQNPRHKITKRGQNVTFRCDPISEHNRLYWYRQTLGQGPEFLTYFQNEAQLEKSRLLSDRFSAERPKGSFSTLEIQRTEQGDSAMYLCASSLAWTENTEAFFGQGTRLTVV.